This T cell receptor beta chain comes out of a study of CD8 T cells in ankylosing spondylitis. TCRdb reprocessed the 5' RACE reads with MiXCR, giving one entry per CDR3 protein. The sample lists more than 150,000 distinct CDR3 sequences, approximately 10% occurring once. This CDR3 is built from 15 residues. Germline values: CDR1 LGHDT, CDR2 YNNKEL (reference sequence). Worth noting for this clonotype: This may arise from a read error, as a much more abundant clone is one base away.

The sequenced sample consisted of blood, either unsorted or a sorted T cell fraction (not recorded which). This rearrangement joins TRBV3-1 to TRBJ2-3; 9 nucleotides match TRBD2. This sequence was found in a male donor with ankylosing spondylitis or in good health (not recorded which). CDR3 in DNA: TGTGTCAGCAGCGATAGCGGGAGCAGCACAGATACGCAGTATTTT. This gives the protein CVSSDSGSSTDTQYF.